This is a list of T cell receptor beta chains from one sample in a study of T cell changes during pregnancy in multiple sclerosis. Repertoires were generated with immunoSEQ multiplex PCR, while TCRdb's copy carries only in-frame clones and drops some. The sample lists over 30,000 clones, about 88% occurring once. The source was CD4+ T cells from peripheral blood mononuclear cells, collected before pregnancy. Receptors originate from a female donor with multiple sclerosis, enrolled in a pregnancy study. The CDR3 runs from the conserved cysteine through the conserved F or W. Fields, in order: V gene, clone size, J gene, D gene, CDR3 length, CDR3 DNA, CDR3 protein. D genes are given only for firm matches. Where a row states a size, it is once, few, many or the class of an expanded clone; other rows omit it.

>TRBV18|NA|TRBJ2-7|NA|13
TGTGCCAGCTCACTCGAGGGTTTCTCCGAGCAGTACTTC
CASSLEGFSEQYF
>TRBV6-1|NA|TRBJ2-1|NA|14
TGTGCCAGCGGACCGGGATCCTTAAAGAATGAGCAGTTCTTC
CASGPGSLKNEQFF
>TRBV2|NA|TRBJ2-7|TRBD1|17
TGTGCCAGCAGAAAGAGACAGGGATCGGAAAGACCCTACGAGCAGTACTTC
CASRKRQGSERPYEQYF
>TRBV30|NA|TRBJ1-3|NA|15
TGTGCCTGGAGTGTACGGGGGGGCCGTGGAAACACCATATATTTT
CAWSVRGGRGNTIYF
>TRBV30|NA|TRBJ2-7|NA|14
TGTGCCTGGAACAACGGCGGAACTAATTACGAGCAGTACTTC
CAWNNGGTNYEQYF
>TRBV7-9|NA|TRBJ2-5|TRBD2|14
TGTGCCAGCAGCTTCGGACTAGCGCAAGAGACCCAGTACTTC
CASSFGLAQETQYF
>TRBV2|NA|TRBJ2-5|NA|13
TGTGCCAGCCAACCCGACGGGGAGGAGACCCAGTACTTC
CASQPDGEETQYF
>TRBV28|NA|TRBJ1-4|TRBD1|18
TGTGCCAGCAGTTTAGGCGGGACAGGGGGGATCTTTAGGGAAAAACTGTTTTTT
CASSLGGTGGIFREKLFF
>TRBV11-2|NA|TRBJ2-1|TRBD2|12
TGTGCCAGCAGCCCTGTAGCGGGAGAGCAGTTCTTC
CASSPVAGEQFF
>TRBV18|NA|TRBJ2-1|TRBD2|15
TGTGCCAGCTCACCTACTAGCGGGAGTAACGATGAGCAGTTCTTC
CASSPTSGSNDEQFF
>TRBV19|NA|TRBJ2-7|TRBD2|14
TGTGCCAGTAGTAGACTAGCGGGGCCCCGCGAGCAGTACTTC
CASSRLAGPREQYF
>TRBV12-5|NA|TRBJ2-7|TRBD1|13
TGTGCTAGTGCAAGGGGGCTCACCTACGAGCAGTACTTC
CASARGLTYEQYF
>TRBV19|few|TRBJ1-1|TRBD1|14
TGTGCCAGTTACCAGGGGGTGCAGAACACTGAAGCTTTCTTT
CASYQGVQNTEAFF
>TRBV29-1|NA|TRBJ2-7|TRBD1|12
TGCAGCGTTGGACAGGGTTTCGACGAGCAGTACTTC
CSVGQGFDEQYF
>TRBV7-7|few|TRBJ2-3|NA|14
TGTGCTAGCAGCCCTACTAGCAGCTCAGATACGCAGTATTTT
CASSPTSSSDTQYF
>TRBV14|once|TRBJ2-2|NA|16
TGTGCCAGCAGCCAAAGTCAGGGGTCGAACACCGGGGAGCTGTTTTTT
CASSQSQGSNTGELFF
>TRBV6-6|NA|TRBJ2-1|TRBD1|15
TGTGCCAGCAGCGCCGGGACAGCAGATTACAATGAGCAGTTCTTC
CASSAGTADYNEQFF
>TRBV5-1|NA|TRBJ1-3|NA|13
TGCGCCAGCAGCTTAGAGGTGGGAAACACCATATATTTT
CASSLEVGNTIYF
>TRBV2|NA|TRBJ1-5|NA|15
TGTGCCAGCAGTGAAAGTGGGAGCCAGAATCAGCCCCAGCATTTT
CASSESGSQNQPQHF
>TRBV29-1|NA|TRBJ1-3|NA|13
TGCAGCGCCGGGCGGGGGCAAGGAAACACCATATATTTT
CSAGRGQGNTIYF
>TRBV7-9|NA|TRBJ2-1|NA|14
TGTGCCAGCAGCGCCGACTCCTTCTACAATGAGCAGTTCTTC
CASSADSFYNEQFF
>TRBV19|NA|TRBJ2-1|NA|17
TGTGCCAGTAGGGATGGGGGCTCCAGAACGCCTTACAATGAGCAGTTCTTC
CASRDGGSRTPYNEQFF
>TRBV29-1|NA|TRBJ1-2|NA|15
TGCAGCGTTGTTGTTTGGGGGGTGCATAACTATGGCTACACCTTC
CSVVVWGVHNYGYTF
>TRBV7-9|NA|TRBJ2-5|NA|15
TGTGCCAGCAGCAACGCCGGGGGGCCGGACGAGACCCAGTACTTC
CASSNAGGPDETQYF
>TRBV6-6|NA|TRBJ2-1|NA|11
TGTGCCAGCAGTCACATGCATGAGCAGTTCTTC
CASSHMHEQFF
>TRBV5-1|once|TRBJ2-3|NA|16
TGCGCCAGCAATAACAGGGACCGCCGCGGAGGAGATACGCAGTATTTT
CASNNRDRRGGDTQYF
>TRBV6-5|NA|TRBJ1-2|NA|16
TGTGCCAGCAGTTACTCGGCGGGCAGGGGTAACTATGGCTACACCTTC
CASSYSAGRGNYGYTF
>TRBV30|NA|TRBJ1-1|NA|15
TGTGCCTGGAGTCCTCAGGGGTTTTGGAACACTGAAGCTTTCTTT
CAWSPQGFWNTEAFF
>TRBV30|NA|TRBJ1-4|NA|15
TGTGCCTGGCGCTACCCCGGGACTGACGATGAAAAACTGTTTTTT
CAWRYPGTDDEKLFF
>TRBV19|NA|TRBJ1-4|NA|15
TGTGCCAGTAGTAAACTAGAGTTGGGGAATGAAAAACTGTTTTTT
CASSKLELGNEKLFF
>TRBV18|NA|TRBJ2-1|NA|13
TGTGCCAGCTCACCCGGGACAACAAATGAGCAGTTCTTC
CASSPGTTNEQFF
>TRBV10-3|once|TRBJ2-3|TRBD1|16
TGTGCCATCAGTGAACTGGGCAGGGGGAACACAGATACGCAGTATTTT
CAISELGRGNTDTQYF
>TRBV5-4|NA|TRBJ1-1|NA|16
TGTGCCAGCAGCTTGGAGGGGCAGGCGGGGGACACTGAAGCTTTCTTT
CASSLEGQAGDTEAFF
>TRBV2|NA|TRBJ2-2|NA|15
TGTGCCAGCAGTGAGATTGAGGGAGTTACCGGGGAGCTGTTTTTT
CASSEIEGVTGELFF
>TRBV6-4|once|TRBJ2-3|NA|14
TGTGCCAGCATGCCAGATCACGGGGTTGGTACGCAGTATTTT
CASMPDHGVGTQYF
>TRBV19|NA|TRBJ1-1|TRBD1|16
TGTGCCAGACCCCGACAGGGGTCTCCTGGGAACACTGAAGCTTTCTTT
CARPRQGSPGNTEAFF
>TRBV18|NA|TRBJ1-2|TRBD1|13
TGTGCCAGCTCACGAGGACAGGCGAATGGCTACACCTTC
CASSRGQANGYTF
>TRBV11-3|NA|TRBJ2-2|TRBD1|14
TGTGCCAGCAGCTTGGGACAGGCCACCGGGGAGCTGTTTTTT
CASSLGQATGELFF
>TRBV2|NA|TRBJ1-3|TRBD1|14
TGTGCCAGCAGAGGACAGGGCTCTGGAAACACCATATATTTT
CASRGQGSGNTIYF
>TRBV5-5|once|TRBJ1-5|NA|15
TGTGCCAGCAGCTTCAGGTTACAGGGAGATCAGCCCCAGCATTTT
CASSFRLQGDQPQHF
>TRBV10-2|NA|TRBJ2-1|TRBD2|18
TGCGCCAGCAGTGAGTCCCGGGGAACTAGCGGGAGTAACGGTGAGCAGTTCTTC
CASSESRGTSGSNGEQFF
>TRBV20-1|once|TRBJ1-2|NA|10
TGCAGTGCTAGTGAAAGCGGCTACACCTTC
CSASESGYTF
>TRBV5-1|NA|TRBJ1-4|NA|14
TGCGCCAGCAGCCTGGGAGGGGGTAATGAAAAACTGTTTTTT
CASSLGGGNEKLFF
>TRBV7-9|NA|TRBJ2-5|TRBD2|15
TGTGCCAGCAGCTTAGCCTGGGGGGGCCAAGAGACCCAGTACTTC
CASSLAWGGQETQYF
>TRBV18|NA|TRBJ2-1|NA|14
TGTGCCAGCTCACCAGGGGGCGCTTTTGATGAGCAGTTCTTC
CASSPGGAFDEQFF
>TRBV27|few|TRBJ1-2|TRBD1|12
TGTGCCAGCAGTTCCCGGGACAGGGTTAACACCTTC
CASSSRDRVNTF
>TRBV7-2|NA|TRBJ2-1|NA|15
TGTGCCAGCAGCTTTCCCCAAGCCCGTTACAATGAGCAGTTCTTC
CASSFPQARYNEQFF
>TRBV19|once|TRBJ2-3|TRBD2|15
TGTGCCAGTAGTATGTTAGCGGGACACACAGATACGCAGTATTTT
CASSMLAGHTDTQYF
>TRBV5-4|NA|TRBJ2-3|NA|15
TGTGCCAGCAGCTACCCGGGGGTATTCACAGATACGCAGTATTTT
CASSYPGVFTDTQYF
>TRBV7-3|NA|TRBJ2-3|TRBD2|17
TGTGCCAGCAGCCCCCCTCGGGCTAGCGGGAATTCAGATACGCAGTATTTT
CASSPPRASGNSDTQYF